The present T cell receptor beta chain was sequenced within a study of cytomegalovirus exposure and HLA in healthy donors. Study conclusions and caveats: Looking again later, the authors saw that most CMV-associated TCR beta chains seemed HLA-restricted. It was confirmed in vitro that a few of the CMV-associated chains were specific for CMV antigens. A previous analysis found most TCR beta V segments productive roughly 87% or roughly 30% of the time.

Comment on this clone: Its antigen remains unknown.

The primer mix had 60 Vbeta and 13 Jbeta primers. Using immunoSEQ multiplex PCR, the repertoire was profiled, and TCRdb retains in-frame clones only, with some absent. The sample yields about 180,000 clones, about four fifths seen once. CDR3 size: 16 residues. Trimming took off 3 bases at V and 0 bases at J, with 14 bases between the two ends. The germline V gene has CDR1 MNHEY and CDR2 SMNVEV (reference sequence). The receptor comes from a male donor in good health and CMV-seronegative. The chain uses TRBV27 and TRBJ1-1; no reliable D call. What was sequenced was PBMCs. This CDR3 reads CASSFAKVVMNTEAFF. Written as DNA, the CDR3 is TGTGCCAGCAGTTTTGCTAAAGTGGTGATGAACACTGAAGCTTTCTTT.